The clone carrying this TCR beta chain was picked up a small number of times. The sample comes from a study of human T cells and chemical hapten exposure. At the level of the study: TCR yields differed between samples (mainly from small differences in pooled library volume).

The study used a library that attached unique molecular identifiers to individual cDNA molecules. Each CDR3 protein is one row after TCRdb ran MiXCR on the RACE reads. This table holds about 300,000 distinct CDR3 sequences, approximately 5% found once. The CDR3 contains 14 residues. From germline, CDR1 is LGHDT and CDR2 YNNKEL (reference sequence). V lost 2 bases and J 1 base, leaving 8 bases between the germline ends. The sample's time point: pre-sensitization, week 0. The treatment was: therapeutic diphenylcyclopropenone sensitization with weekly scalp DPC. The sequenced sample was whole blood, obtained in connection with sensitization to the hapten diphenylcyclopropenone (DPC). This clonotype was obtained from a woman younger than 30 with alopecia areata. Some clones in this sample may be carry-over from other donors' samples. This sequence joins TRBV3-1 and TRBJ1-1; no reliable D call. CDR3 sequence (DNA): TGTGCCAGCAGCCAAAATGGACGGAACACTGAAGCTTTCTTT. Protein sequence: CASSQNGRNTEAFF.